One T cell receptor beta chain is described in this entry. What it binds is unknown. The record originates from a study of cytotoxic CD8 clonotypes in ibrutinib-treated CLL. Findings of the study overall: Upon ibrutinib response clonality rose, and upon progression it fell back toward baseline.

The table came from immunoSEQ multiplex PCR; TCRdb's copy has only in-frame clones and leaves some out. The data show around 250,000 clones, 70% seen once. Sequenced material: PBMCs, taken after 24 months of ibrutinib treatment. This clonotype originated in a human donor with chronic lymphocytic leukemia.

Here the CDR3 reads CASSFMSGTDYYEQYF. In DNA form, the CDR3 reads TGTGCCAGCAGTTTTATGAGTGGGACAGACTACTACGAGCAGTACTTC. J is TRBJ2-7 and V is TRBV28; 7 bases match TRBD1. With 3 bases clipped from V and 3 bases from J, the junction kept 11 bases outside the gene matches. Looked up from germline, CDR1 is MDHEN and CDR2 is SYDVKM. The CDR3 has 16 residues.